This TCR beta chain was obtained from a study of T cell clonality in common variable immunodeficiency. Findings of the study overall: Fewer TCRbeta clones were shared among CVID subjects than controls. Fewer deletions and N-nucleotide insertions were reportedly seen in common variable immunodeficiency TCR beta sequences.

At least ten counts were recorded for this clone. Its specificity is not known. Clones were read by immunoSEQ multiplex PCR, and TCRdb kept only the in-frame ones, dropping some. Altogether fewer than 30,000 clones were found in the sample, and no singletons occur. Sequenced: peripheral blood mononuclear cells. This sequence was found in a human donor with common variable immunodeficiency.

CDR3 loop: CASRGTGGWTEAFF. The covered CDR3 bases are TGCGCCAGCAGGGGGACAGGGGGTTGGACTGAA. This chain uses TRBV5-1 with TRBJ1-1, with TRBD1 matching 11 bases. The read falls 3 residues short of the CDR3 end, and the missing part is taken from the germline J gene. Germline CDR1 and CDR2: SGHRS and YFSETQ. This CDR3 has 14 residues. J lost 5 bases, V lost 5 bases, and 5 bases had no gene match.